Presented here are 32 T cell receptor beta chains from one specimen sequenced in a study of OX40 agonist ivuxolimab in advanced cancers. Profiled with immunoSEQ multiplex PCR; TCRdb holds only in-frame clones, not every one. The sample includes 100,000 or so clones, approximately 87% seen only once; the top ten take more than 5.5%. The source was CD4+ or CD8+ T cells sorted from blood, collected in a trial of the OX40 agonist ivuxolimab. Receptors originate from an adult with an advanced solid tumor such as melanoma, head and neck, liver or kidney cancer.

The V call is TRBV5-1, the J call TRBJ2-5; maybe TRBD2 (6 bases). This CDR3 has 15 residues. The germline V and J ends were trimmed by 3 bases and 4 bases, with 16 bases remaining between them. Germline CDR1 reads SGHRS; CDR2 reads YFSETQ. The CDR3 spells CASSSGGSLRETQYF. CDR3 bases: TGCGCCAGCAGCTCCGGGGGTTCCCTTAGAGAGACCCAGTACTTC.

V and J are TRBV30 and TRBJ1-5; no clear D. CDR1 is GTSNPN, CDR2 SVGIG, per germline (reference sequence). V was cut by 1 base and J by 2 bases, with 9 bases left in between. This CDR3 spans 14 amino acids. The chain's CDR3 is CAWSGGFGNQPQHF. The CDR3 DNA follows: TGTGCCTGGAGTGGGGGATTTGGCAATCAGCCCCAGCATTTT.

J is TRBJ1-6 and V is TRBV18; D gene uncertain. CDR3 length: 14 amino acids. In germline, CDR1 is KGHSH, CDR2 LQKENI. Trimming removed 2 bases from V and 8 bases from J, with 10 bases in between. The CDR3 DNA reads as TGTGCCAGCTCACCAAAGGGAGAGGATTCACCCCTCCACTTT. Protein: CASSPKGEDSPLHF.

This clone has just one count. This chain links TRBV7-8 with TRBJ2-2; D gene uncertain. The CDR3 sequence is 14 residues long. The germline V gene encodes CDR1 SGHVS and CDR2 FQNEAQ. Trimming removed 4 bases at V and 1 base at J, with 7 bases between. CDR3 protein: CASSSTGNTGELFF. In DNA form, the CDR3 reads TGTGCCAGCAGCTCGACTGGGAACACCGGGGAGCTGTTTTTT.

The chain recombines TRBV10-2 with TRBJ2-1; possibly TRBD2 for D (5 bases). This CDR3 is 14 amino acids long. Germline V gives CDR1 WSHSY, CDR2 SAAADI. V shed 7 bases and J shed 0 bases, with 10 bases lying between them. The DNA for the CDR3 is TGCGCCAGCATGGGCGGGTCCTCCTACAATGAGCAGTTCTTC. Its translation is CASMGGSSYNEQFF.

This clone was detected only once. V and J are TRBV10-2 and TRBJ1-2; 7 positions agree with TRBD1. With V trimmed by 0 bases and J by 8 bases, 9 bases remained unmatched. Germline loops: CDR1 WSHSY, CDR2 SAAADI. The CDR3 is made up of 15 amino acids. CDR3 DNA sequence: TGCGCCAGCAGTGAGTCCGGACAGGCTTTGGGCGGCTACACCTTC. Amino acids: CASSESGQALGGYTF.

The J gene is TRBJ1-1, the V gene TRBV6-5; D remains unclear. The CDR3 runs to 15 residues. V lost 0 bases and J lost 0, with 8 bases in between. Germline V gene data show CDR1 as MNHEY and CDR2 as SVGAGI. CDR3 in DNA: TGTGCCAGCAGTTACTCGGTGCACTTGAACACTGAAGCTTTCTTT. Translated: CASSYSVHLNTEAFF.

The gene calls are TRBV11-3 and TRBJ1-1; D possibly corresponds to TRBD1 (5 bases). The CDR3 contains 14 residues. Germline-derived CDR1 and CDR2 are SGHNT and YENEEA. With 6 bases removed from V and 2 bases from J, the gap between germline ends came to 13 bases. The CDR3 nucleotides read TGTGCCAGCAGGGCAGGGATTCCTAACACTGAAGCTTTCTTT. Its translation is CASRAGIPNTEAFF.

The rearrangement joins TRBV11-2 to TRBJ2-3; D possibly matches TRBD1 or TRBD2 (5 bases each). The V gene's germline CDR1 is SGHAT and CDR2 FQNNGV. The V end was cut by 4 bases, the J end by 4 bases, with 15 bases between. CDR3 length equals 15 residues. CDR3 sequence reads: CASSWDGLVSDTQYF. CDR3 coding DNA: TGTGCCAGCAGCTGGGACGGCCTGGTCTCAGATACGCAGTATTTT.

The J gene is TRBJ2-7, the V gene TRBV7-3, with D perhaps given as TRBD1 or TRBD2 (6 bases each). Deletions cut 5 bases from V and 5 bases from J, with 13 bases between. This CDR3 region has 13 residues. Germline CDR1 reads SGHTA; CDR2 reads FQGTGA. CDR3 coding DNA: TGTGCCAGCAGCCTTGGGGGGCAGCACGAGCAGTACTTC. Translating it yields CASSLGGQHEQYF.

This chain links TRBV15 with TRBJ2-3; the D gene is possibly TRBD1 (6 bases). CDR3 length equals 14 residues. CDR1 and CDR2 (germline): LNHNV, YYDKDF (reference sequence). The V gene lost 1 base and the J gene lost 5 bases, with 10 bases spanning the gap. As DNA, the CDR3 is TGTGCCACCAGCAGAGGTGGGGGCGTAGATACGCAGTATTTT. Its protein product is CATSRGGGVDTQYF.

CDR3 in DNA: TGTGCCAGCAGCTTGTCTTGGAACACTGAAGCTTTCTTT. Amino acid sequence: CASSLSWNTEAFF. V and J are TRBV5-6 and TRBJ1-1; D uncertain. CDR1 and CDR2 (germline): SGHDT, YYEEEE. The CDR3 length is 13 residues. With 1 base removed from V and 1 base from J, the gap between germline ends came to 5 bases.

This chain connects TRBV7-2 to TRBJ2-2; D unresolved. With 2 bases removed from V and 1 base from J, the gap between germline ends came to 8 bases. The CDR3 is 15 residues long. Germline assignment: CDR1 SGHTA and CDR2 FQGNSA. CDR3: CASSLHVLNTGELFF. The CDR3 DNA reads TGTGCCAGCAGCTTACACGTATTGAACACCGGGGAGCTGTTTTTT.

V usage is TRBV30 and J usage is TRBJ1-1; 8 nucleotides align to TRBD1. Trimming removed 3 bases from V and 0 bases from J; junction bases left unmatched: 3. Looked up from germline, CDR1 is GTSNPN and CDR2 is SVGIG (reference sequence). This CDR3 comprises 14 residues. CDR3 coding DNA: TGTGCCTGGAGGTCAGGGGGCTTGAACACTGAAGCTTTCTTT. It translates to CAWRSGGLNTEAFF.

The rearrangement uses TRBV18 and TRBJ2-1; 8 bases match TRBD1. The CDR3 contains 15 residues. Germline CDR1 is KGHSH and CDR2 is LQKENI. The junction had 7 bases not matched to a gene; V was cut back by 3 bases and J by 6 bases. CDR3 nucleotide sequence: TGTGCCAGCTCACCTGGGACAGGCATTATCAATGAGCAGTTCTTC. As protein: CASSPGTGIINEQFF.

The gene calls are TRBV19 and TRBJ1-4; TRBD1 matches 9 bases. Germline V gives CDR1 LNHDA, CDR2 SQIVND (reference sequence). This CDR3 is built from 14 residues. The V gene end was trimmed by 5 bases and the J gene end by 7 bases; junction bases not matched to a gene: 5. CDR3 in amino acids: CASSAGTGTEKLFF. CDR3 in DNA: TGTGCCAGTAGTGCCGGGACAGGGACTGAAAAACTGTTTTTT.

The chain uses TRBV30 and TRBJ1-6, with 8 bases lining up with TRBD1. The CDR3 is 13 residues long. V shed 5 bases, J shed 5 bases, and the junction held 2 bases outside the gene matches. CDR1 GTSNPN and CDR2 SVGIG come from the germline V gene (reference sequence). CDR3 bases: TGTGCCTGGCAGGGACAGGATAATTCACCCCTCCACTTT. This gives the protein CAWQGQDNSPLHF.

This clone is a singleton in its sample. V and J are TRBV2 and TRBJ2-4, with D tentatively TRBD1 (6 bases). Germline CDR1 reads SNHLY; CDR2 reads FYNNEI. The CDR3 length is 14 residues. With 3 bases removed from V and 8 bases from J, the gap between germline ends came to 14 bases. CDR3 in DNA: TGTGCCAGCAGTGACGGGTCGGCAGGGGACATTCAGTACTTC. Translated: CASSDGSAGDIQYF.

The chain has TRBV19 and TRBJ1-6, with D hard to call. The V gene's germline CDR1 is LNHDA and CDR2 SQIVND (reference sequence). V was pared by 7 bases and J by 10 bases, with 17 bases between. The CDR3 has 14 amino acids. CDR3 amino acids: CASKLRRAGSPLHF. The CDR3 bases are TGTGCCAGTAAACTAAGAAGGGCGGGATCACCCCTCCACTTT. The whole variable domain, filled in from reference TRBV19 and TRBJ1-6, reads DGGITQSPKYLFRKEGQNVTLSCEQNLNHDAMYWYRQDPGQGLRLIYYSQIVNDFQKGDIAEGYSVSREKKESFPLTVTSAQKNPTAFYLCASKLRRAGSPLHFGNGTRLTVT.

The chain is built from TRBV6-1 and TRBJ2-1; 12 positions match TRBD2. Germline V gene lookup returns CDR1 MNHNS and CDR2 SASEGT. The CDR3 has 15 residues. The J segment lost 7 bases and the V segment lost 6 bases, leaving 7 bases of the junction unmatched. In nucleotides, the CDR3 is TGTGCCAGCAGGCGGCTAGCGGGAGGGGAAAATGAGCAGTTCTTC. Its translation: CASRRLAGGENEQFF.

This sequence joins TRBV6-1 and TRBJ1-1; D remains ambiguous. CDR3 length equals 11 residues. V was clipped by 6 bases and J by 1 base, with 3 bases between them. The germline V gene has CDR1 MNHNS and CDR2 SASEGT. CDR3 nucleotide sequence: TGTGCCAGCAGGGGGAACACTGAAGCTTTCTTT. It is translated as CASRGNTEAFF.

This chain links TRBV6-6 with TRBJ1-1, with 7 bases that match TRBD1. The CDR3 totals 14 residues. In germline, CDR1 is MNHNY, CDR2 SVGAGI (reference sequence). With V trimmed by 3 bases and J by 5 bases, 6 bases remained unmatched. The CDR3 DNA reads TGTGCCAGCAGTTATTCCGACAGGGTAACTGAAGCTTTCTTT. Protein sequence: CASSYSDRVTEAFF.

This chain joins TRBV19 and TRBJ1-5, with D perhaps TRBD1 (5 bases). Deletions cut 4 bases from V and 5 bases from J, with 15 bases between. Germline CDR1 and CDR2: LNHDA and SQIVND (reference sequence). This CDR3 region has 15 residues. The CDR3 nucleotides are TGTGCCAGTAGTACGGGACTTTTCCTGTATCAGCCCCAGCATTTT. Translating gives CASSTGLFLYQPQHF.

This sequence joins TRBV11-2 and TRBJ2-1; 11 nucleotides line up with TRBD2. Trimming removed 5 bases from V and 4 bases from J; junction bases left unmatched: 7. Per the germline V gene, CDR1 is SGHAT and CDR2 is FQNNGV. This CDR3 is 16 amino acids long. The CDR3 protein is CASSRTSGSNYNEQFF. The CDR3 DNA follows: TGTGCCAGCAGCCGAACTAGCGGGAGTAATTACAATGAGCAGTTCTTC.

This clone is medium-sized (0.01 to 0.1%). The V call is TRBV20-1, the J call TRBJ1-1; D call uncertain. This CDR3 has 11 amino acids. Trimming pared 5 bases from V and 11 bases from J, leaving 15 bases between. The V gene's germline CDR1 is DFQATT and CDR2 SNEGSKA (reference sequence). The CDR3 region has the DNA TGCAGTGCTCCCTTAGGGATTTTGGCTTTCTTT. This translates into CSAPLGILAFF.

The chain uses TRBV7-8 and TRBJ1-1; no clear D gene. The CDR3 has 16 amino acids. From germline, CDR1 is SGHVS and CDR2 FQNEAQ. V was trimmed by 0 bases and J by 2 bases, leaving 13 bases between them. CDR3 region: CASSLARGTLNTEAFF. The CDR3 DNA sequence: TGTGCCAGCAGCTTAGCGCGTGGTACACTTAACACTGAAGCTTTCTTT.

The rearrangement joins TRBV5-1 to TRBJ2-2; no clear D gene. This CDR3 has 11 amino acids. Trimming stripped 7 bases from V and 3 bases from J, with 4 bases between. Germline assignment: CDR1 SGHRS and CDR2 YFSETQ. CDR3 in DNA: TGCGCCAGCCGATACACCGGGGAGCTGTTTTTT. It translates to CASRYTGELFF. The variable domain in full, with the rest retrieved from reference TRBV5-1 and TRBJ2-2, is KAGVTQTPRYLIKTRGQQVTLSCSPISGHRSVSWYQQTPGQGLQFLFEYFSETQRNKGNFPGRFSGRQFSNSRSEMNVSTLELGDSALYLCASRYTGELFFGEGSRLTVL.

The gene calls are TRBV19 and TRBJ1-5; a weak D match, TRBD1 (5 bases). This CDR3 contains 14 residues. Germline V gene lookup returns CDR1 LNHDA and CDR2 SQIVND (reference sequence). Between the trimmed V and J ends, which lost 3 bases and 7 bases, there was a span of 13 bases. CDR3 nucleotides: TGTGCCAGTAGTATTTTGAGGGGAGAGCAGCCCCAGCATTTT. Translated, it gives CASSILRGEQPQHF. The full variable domain, in which reference TRBV19 and TRBJ1-5 provide the parts outside the CDR3, is DGGITQSPKYLFRKEGQNVTLSCEQNLNHDAMYWYRQDPGQGLRLIYYSQIVNDFQKGDIAEGYSVSREKKESFPLTVTSAQKNPTAFYLCASSILRGEQPQHFGDGTRLSIL.

This chain links TRBV27 with TRBJ2-2; TRBD1 might be the D (6 bases). V was shortened by 9 bases and J by 2 bases, with 13 bases between the two germline ends. CDR1 is MNHEY, CDR2 SMNVEV, per germline (reference sequence). This CDR3 comprises 14 residues. The CDR3 spells CASTRDTNTGELFF. In DNA, the CDR3 is TGTGCCAGTACCCGGGACACTAACACCGGGGAGCTGTTTTTT.

V gene TRBV27 combines with J gene TRBJ2-7; D perhaps matches TRBD1 (5 bases). CDR3 size: 16 residues. Looked up from germline, CDR1 is MNHEY and CDR2 is SMNVEV (reference sequence). The V gene lost 6 bases and the J gene lost 5 bases, with 23 bases spanning the gap. This chain's CDR3 is CASSRRHRPGIHEQYF. The CDR3 region has the DNA TGTGCCAGCAGCCGTAGACACAGGCCAGGGATCCACGAGCAGTACTTC.

V and J are TRBV21-1 and TRBJ2-1. TRBV21-1 is a pseudogene segment. The CDR3 spans 15 residues. CDR3 in amino acids: CASTSRGVQVNEQFF. The CDR3 DNA reads TGTGCCAGCACATCAAGGGGGGTGCAAGTAAATGAGCAGTTCTTC.

The V gene is TRBV7-9, the J gene TRBJ2-3, with D perhaps TRBD2 (5 bases). CDR3 length: 15 residues. Germline CDR1 and CDR2: SEHNR and FQNEAQ (reference sequence). V lost 5 bases and J 8 bases, leaving 20 bases between the germline ends. The CDR3 sequence is CASSPLLEASPTQYF. CDR3 sequence (DNA): TGTGCCAGCAGCCCCCTGCTGGAGGCGTCGCCTACGCAGTATTTT.